This TCR beta chain stems from a study of blood T cell repertoires in COVID-19. In the study overall: In each case, the material was cDNA or gDNA derived from T cells, B-cell-depleted T cells, or PBMCs.

The participants were between about 18 and 90 years old and came from about two dozen US areas. Participants had their cohort set by participant-reported clinical history. Data came from immunoSEQ multiplex PCR; TCRdb stores just in-frame clones and leaves some out. Here the sample spans around 430,000 clones, around nine tenths being singletons. The source is a woman in her forties or fifties who had recovered from COVID-19. Sample: PBMCs or T cells enriched from blood (not recorded which).

CDR3 sequence (DNA): TGTGCCAGCAGCTCACAGGGTTTCGGCACTGAAGCTTTCTTT. It yields the protein CASSSQGFGTEAFF. The V call is TRBV7-2, the J call TRBJ1-1; D is possibly TRBD1 (6 bases). The CDR3 totals 14 residues. Germline V gene lookup returns CDR1 SGHTA and CDR2 FQGNSA. Trimming pared 4 bases from V and 4 bases from J, leaving 13 bases between.